The entry that follows covers one TCR beta chain sequence. The antigen remains unidentified. This sample's treatment: approximately 18 received Ad26.COV2.S at low or high dose, single or two shots; 5 received placebo; per-sample allocation not given. Specimens were obtained on day 63 following the first vaccine or placebo injection. This record comes from a study of Ad26.COV2.S vaccination and SARS-CoV-2 variants. The germline V gene has CDR1 MRHNA and CDR2 SNTAGT. This CDR3 has 16 amino acids. Germline trimming cut 0 bases from V and 7 bases from J; bases unmatched to any gene: 6. Study findings and constraints: Possible underestimation of total T cell responses by the TCR breadth and depth analyses was noted.

Only in-frame clones appear in the TCRdb table, and some are missing; sequencing was by immunoSEQ multiplex PCR. Altogether about 350,000 clones are present, approximately 84% being singletons, with the ten largest covering around 3.3%. This TCR was sampled from a person aged 18 to 65 who received the Ad26.COV2.S COVID-19 vaccine or a placebo. The material was peripheral blood, obtained in a trial of Ad26.COV2.S vaccine versus placebo. V is TRBV6-4 and J is TRBJ2-1; 10 bases are a match to TRBD2. The CDR3 region is CASSDSGTSDVNEQFF. CDR3 DNA: TGTGCCAGCAGTGACTCGGGGACTAGCGACGTTAATGAGCAGTTCTTC.